This TCR beta chain was sequenced in a study of blood T cell repertoires in COVID-19. Sequenced by immunoSEQ multiplex PCR; TCRdb stores in-frame clones only, minus some. Among approximately 250,000 clones listed, approximately 80% were seen once. This CDR3 has 13 residues. J gave up 7 bases and V 6 bases, and 8 bases lay outside the gene matches. Germline CDR1 SQVTM, CDR2 ANQGSEA. The material sequenced was peripheral blood. This chain connects TRBV29-1 to TRBJ2-3; 9 nucleotides align to TRBD2. The source is a human donor in a cohort sampled during active COVID-19. This chain's CDR3 is CSVQLAGRYTQYF. The CDR3 DNA is TGCAGCGTCCAGCTAGCGGGGCGGTATACGCAGTATTTT.